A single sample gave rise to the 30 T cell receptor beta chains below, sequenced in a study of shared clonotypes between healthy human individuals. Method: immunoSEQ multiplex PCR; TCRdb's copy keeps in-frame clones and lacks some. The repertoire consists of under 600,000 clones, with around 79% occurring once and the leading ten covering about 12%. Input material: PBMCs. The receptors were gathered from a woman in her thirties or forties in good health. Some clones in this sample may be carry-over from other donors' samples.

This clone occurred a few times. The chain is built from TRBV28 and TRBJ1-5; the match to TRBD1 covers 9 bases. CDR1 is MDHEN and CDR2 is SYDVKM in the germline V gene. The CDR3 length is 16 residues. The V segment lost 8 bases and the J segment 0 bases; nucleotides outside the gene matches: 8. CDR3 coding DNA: TGTGCCAGCGGTAGGACAGGGGTCTATAGCAATCAGCCCCAGCATTTT. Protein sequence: CASGRTGVYSNQPQHF.

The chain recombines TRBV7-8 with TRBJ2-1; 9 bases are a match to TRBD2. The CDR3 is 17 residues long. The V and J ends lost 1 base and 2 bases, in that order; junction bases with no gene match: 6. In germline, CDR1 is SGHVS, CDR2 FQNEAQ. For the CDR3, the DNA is TGTGCCAGCAGCTTAGGCGGGGGGGTACAAGCCTACAATGAGCAGTTCTTC. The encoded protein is CASSLGGGVQAYNEQFF.

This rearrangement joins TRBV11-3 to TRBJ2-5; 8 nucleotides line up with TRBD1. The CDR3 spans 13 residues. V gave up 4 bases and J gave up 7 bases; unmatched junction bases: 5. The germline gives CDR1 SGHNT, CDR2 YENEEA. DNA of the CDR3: TGTGCCAGCAGCTCAGGGGGCTTGGGGACCCAGTACTTC. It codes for CASSSGGLGTQYF.

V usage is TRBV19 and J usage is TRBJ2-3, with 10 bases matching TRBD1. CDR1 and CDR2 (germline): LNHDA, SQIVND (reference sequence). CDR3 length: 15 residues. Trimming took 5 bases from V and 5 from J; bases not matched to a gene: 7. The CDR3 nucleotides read TGTGCCAGTAGTGAAACCGGGACAGGGGAAGATACGCAGTATTTT. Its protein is CASSETGTGEDTQYF.

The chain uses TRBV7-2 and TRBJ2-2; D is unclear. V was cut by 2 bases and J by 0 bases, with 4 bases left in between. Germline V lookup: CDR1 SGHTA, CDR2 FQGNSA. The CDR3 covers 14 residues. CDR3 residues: CASSLIANTGELFF. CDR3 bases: TGTGCCAGCAGCTTAATAGCGAACACCGGGGAGCTGTTTTTT.

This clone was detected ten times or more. The CDR3 sequence is CASSSKPILAGGLFKDNEQFF. The CDR3 bases are TGCGCCAGCAGCTCCAAACCTATACTAGCGGGAGGGCTTTTTAAGGACAATGAGCAGTTCTTC. This chain joins TRBV5-1 and TRBJ2-1; 13 bases line up with TRBD2. The CDR3 extends over 21 amino acids. Germline lookup yields CDR1 SGHRS and CDR2 YFSETQ. The ends lost 3 bases at V and 5 bases at J; junction bases unmatched: 20.

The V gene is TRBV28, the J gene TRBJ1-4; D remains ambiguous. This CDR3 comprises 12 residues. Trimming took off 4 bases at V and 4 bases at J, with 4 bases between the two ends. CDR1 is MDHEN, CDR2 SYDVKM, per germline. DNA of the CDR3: TGTGCCAGCAGTTCGGTTAATGAAAAACTGTTTTTT. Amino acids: CASSSVNEKLFF. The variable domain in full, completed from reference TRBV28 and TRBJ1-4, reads DVKVTQSSRYLVKRTGEKVFLECVQDMDHENMFWYRQDPGLGLRLIYFSYDVKMKEKGDIPEGYSVSREKKERFSLILESASTNQTSMYLCASSSVNEKLFFGSGTQLSVL.

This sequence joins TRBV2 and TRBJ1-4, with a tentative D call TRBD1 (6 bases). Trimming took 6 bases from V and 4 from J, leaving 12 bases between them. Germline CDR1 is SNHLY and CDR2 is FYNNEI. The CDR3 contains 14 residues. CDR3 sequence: CASSKGVVNEKLFF. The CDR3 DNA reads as TGTGCCAGCAGCAAGGGGGTTGTTAATGAAAAACTGTTTTTT.

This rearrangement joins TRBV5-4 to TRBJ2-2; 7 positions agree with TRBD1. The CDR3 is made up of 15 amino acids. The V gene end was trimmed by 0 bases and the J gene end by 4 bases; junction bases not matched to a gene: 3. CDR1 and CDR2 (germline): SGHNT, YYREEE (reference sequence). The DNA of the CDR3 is TGTGCCAGCAGCTTGGTACAGGGGCTCACCGGGGAGCTGTTTTTT. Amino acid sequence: CASSLVQGLTGELFF.

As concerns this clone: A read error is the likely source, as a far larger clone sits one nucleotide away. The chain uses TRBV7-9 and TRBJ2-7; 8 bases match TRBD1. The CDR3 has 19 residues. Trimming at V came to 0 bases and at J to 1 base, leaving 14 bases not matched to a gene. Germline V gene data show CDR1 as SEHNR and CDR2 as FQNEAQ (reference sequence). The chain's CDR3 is CASSLAGRTGGLGSYEQYF. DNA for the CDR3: TGTGCCAGCAGCTTAGCGGGGAGAACAGGGGGACTGGGGTCCTACGAGCAGTACTTC.

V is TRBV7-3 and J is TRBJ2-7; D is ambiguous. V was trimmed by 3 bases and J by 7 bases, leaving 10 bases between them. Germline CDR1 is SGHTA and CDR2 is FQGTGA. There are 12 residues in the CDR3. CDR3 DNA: TGTGCCAGCAGCTTCCCCCTCCGGGAGCAGTACTTC. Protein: CASSFPLREQYF.

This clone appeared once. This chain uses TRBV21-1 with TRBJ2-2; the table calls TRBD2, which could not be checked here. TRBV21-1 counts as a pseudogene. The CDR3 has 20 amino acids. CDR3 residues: CASSKHVPLAGTDFTGELFF. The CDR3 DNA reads TGTGCCAGCAGCAAACACGTCCCACTAGCGGGAACCGATTTCACCGGGGAGCTGTTTTTT.

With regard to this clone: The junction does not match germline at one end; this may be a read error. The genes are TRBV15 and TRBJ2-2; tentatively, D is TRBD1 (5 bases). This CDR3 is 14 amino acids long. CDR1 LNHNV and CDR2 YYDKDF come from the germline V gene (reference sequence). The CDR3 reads CATSNRQNAGELFF. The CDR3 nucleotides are TGTGCCACCAGCAATAGACAGAACGCCGGGGAGCTGTTTTTT.

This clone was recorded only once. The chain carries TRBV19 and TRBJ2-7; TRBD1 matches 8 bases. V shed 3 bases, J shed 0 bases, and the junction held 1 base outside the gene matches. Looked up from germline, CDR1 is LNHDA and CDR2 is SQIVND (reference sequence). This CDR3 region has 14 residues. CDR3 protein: CASSMDRDSYEQYF. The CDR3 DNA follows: TGTGCCAGTAGTATGGACAGGGACTCCTACGAGCAGTACTTC. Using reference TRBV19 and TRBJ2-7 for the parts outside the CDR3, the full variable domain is DGGITQSPKYLFRKEGQNVTLSCEQNLNHDAMYWYRQDPGQGLRLIYYSQIVNDFQKGDIAEGYSVSREKKESFPLTVTSAQKNPTAFYLCASSMDRDSYEQYFGPGTRLTVT.

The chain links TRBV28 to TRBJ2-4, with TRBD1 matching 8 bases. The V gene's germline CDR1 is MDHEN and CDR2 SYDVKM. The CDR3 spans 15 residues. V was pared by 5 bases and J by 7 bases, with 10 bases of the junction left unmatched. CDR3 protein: CASSPPGGRWNIQYF. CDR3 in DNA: TGTGCCAGCAGTCCCCCAGGGGGCAGGTGGAACATTCAGTACTTC.

This CDR3 reads CASSLAWAGAHYNEQFF. CDR3 in DNA: TGTGCCAGCAGCTTAGCCTGGGCAGGGGCCCACTACAATGAGCAGTTCTTC. J is TRBJ2-1 and V is TRBV7-9, with D perhaps matching TRBD1 (6 bases). V was cut by 0 bases and J by 3 bases, with 15 bases left in between. The CDR3 is made up of 17 amino acids. Looked up from germline, CDR1 is SEHNR and CDR2 is FQNEAQ (reference sequence).

In DNA form, the CDR3 reads TGTGCCAGCAGCCGCACAAGCGCAGATACGCAGTATTTT. It specifies CASSRTSADTQYF. The V call is TRBV7-3, the J call TRBJ2-3; D unclear. Germline loops: CDR1 SGHTA, CDR2 FQGTGA. This CDR3 is built from 13 residues. Trimming stripped 5 bases from V and 4 bases from J, with 10 bases between.

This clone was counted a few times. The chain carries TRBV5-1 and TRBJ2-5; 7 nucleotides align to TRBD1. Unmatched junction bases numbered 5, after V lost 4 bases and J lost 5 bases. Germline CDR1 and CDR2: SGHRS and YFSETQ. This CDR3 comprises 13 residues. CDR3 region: CASSQQGDETQYF. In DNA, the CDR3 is TGCGCCAGCAGCCAGCAGGGGGATGAGACCCAGTACTTC.

CDR3 in amino acids: CAWSPKNEQFF. CDR3 in DNA: TGTGCCTGGAGTCCTAAGAATGAGCAGTTCTTC. This chain connects TRBV30 to TRBJ2-1; D uncertain. V shed 2 bases and J shed 7 bases, with 6 bases lying between them. The CDR3 consists of 11 residues. The germline gives CDR1 GTSNPN, CDR2 SVGIG (reference sequence). The full variable domain, rest sourced from reference TRBV30 and TRBJ2-1, is SQTIHQWPATLVQPVGSPLSLECTVEGTSNPNLYWYRQAAGRGLQLLFYSVGIGQISSEVPQNLSASRPQDRQFILSSKKLLLSDSGFYLCAWSPKNEQFFGPGTRLTVL.

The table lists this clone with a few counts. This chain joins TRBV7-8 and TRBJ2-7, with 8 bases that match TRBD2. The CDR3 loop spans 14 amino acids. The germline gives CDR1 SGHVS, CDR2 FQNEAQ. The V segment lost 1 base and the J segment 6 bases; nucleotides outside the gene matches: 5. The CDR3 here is CASSLGSSGTEQYF. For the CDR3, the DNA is TGTGCCAGCAGCTTAGGGAGTAGCGGGACCGAGCAGTACTTC.

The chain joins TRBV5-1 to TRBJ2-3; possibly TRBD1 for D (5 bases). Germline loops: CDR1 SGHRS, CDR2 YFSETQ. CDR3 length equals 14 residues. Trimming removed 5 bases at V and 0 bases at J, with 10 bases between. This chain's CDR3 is CASRAGLSTDTQYF. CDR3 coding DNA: TGCGCCAGCAGGGCAGGGCTTAGCACAGATACGCAGTATTTT.

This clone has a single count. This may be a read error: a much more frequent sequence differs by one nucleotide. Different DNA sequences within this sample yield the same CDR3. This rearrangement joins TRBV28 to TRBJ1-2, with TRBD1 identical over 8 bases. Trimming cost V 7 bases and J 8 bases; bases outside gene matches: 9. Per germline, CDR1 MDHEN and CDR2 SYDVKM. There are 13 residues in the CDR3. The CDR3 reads CASTRQGSGGYTF. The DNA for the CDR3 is TGTGCCAGCACGAGACAGGGGAGTGGCGGCTACACCTTC.

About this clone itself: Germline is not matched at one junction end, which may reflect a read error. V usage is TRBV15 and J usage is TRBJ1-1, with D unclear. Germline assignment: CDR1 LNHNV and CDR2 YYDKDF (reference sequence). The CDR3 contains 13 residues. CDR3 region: CATSRVSAPEASF. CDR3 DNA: TGTGCTACCAGCAGAGTATCAGCACCTGAAGCTTCCTTT. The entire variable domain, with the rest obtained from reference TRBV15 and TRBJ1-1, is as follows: DAMVIQNPRYQVTQFGKPVTLSCSQTLNHNVMYWYQQKSSQAPKLLFHYYDKDFNNEADTPDNFQSRRPNTSFCFLDIRSPGLGDTAMYLCATSRVSAPEASFGQGTRLTVV.

DNA for the CDR3: TGTGCCAGCACCCGCGGAGATCGGGCCTACAATGAGCAGTTCTTC. This translates into CASTRGDRAYNEQFF. The V and J genes are TRBV27 and TRBJ2-1, with D hard to call. Germline values: CDR1 MNHEY, CDR2 SMNVEV (reference sequence). Between the trimmed V and J ends, which lost 7 bases and 2 bases, there was a span of 15 bases. This CDR3 contains 15 residues.

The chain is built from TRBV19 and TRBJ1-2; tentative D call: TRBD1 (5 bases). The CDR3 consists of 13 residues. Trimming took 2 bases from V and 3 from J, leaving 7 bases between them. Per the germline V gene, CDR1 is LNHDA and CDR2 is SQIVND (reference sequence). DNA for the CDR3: TGTGCCAGTAGTATATCCAGGGACTATGGCTACACCTTC. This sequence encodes CASSISRDYGYTF.

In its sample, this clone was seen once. In DNA, the CDR3 is TGCGCCAGCAGCTTGGATTTAGGGTCCTCTGGAAACACCATATATTTT. Protein product: CASSLDLGSSGNTIYF. This chain uses TRBV5-1 with TRBJ1-3; D remains ambiguous. The germline gives CDR1 SGHRS, CDR2 YFSETQ. CDR3 length equals 16 residues. Trimming removed 0 bases from V and 0 bases from J, with 10 bases in between.

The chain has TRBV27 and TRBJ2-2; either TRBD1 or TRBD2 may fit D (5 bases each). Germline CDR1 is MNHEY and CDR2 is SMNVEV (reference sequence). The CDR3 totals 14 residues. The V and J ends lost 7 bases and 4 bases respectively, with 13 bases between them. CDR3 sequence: CASNSVGGTGELFF. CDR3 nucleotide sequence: TGTGCCAGCAATTCGGTTGGGGGCACCGGGGAGCTGTTTTTT.

The CDR3 DNA follows: TGCGCCAGCAGCTTGGCTAGCGGGAAATACAATGAGCAGTTCTTC. This encodes CASSLASGKYNEQFF. The rearrangement uses TRBV5-1 and TRBJ2-1; TRBD2 agrees at 9 bases. Germline-derived CDR1 and CDR2 are SGHRS and YFSETQ. V lost 0 bases, J lost 4 bases, and 2 bases stayed unmatched. The CDR3 runs 15 residues.

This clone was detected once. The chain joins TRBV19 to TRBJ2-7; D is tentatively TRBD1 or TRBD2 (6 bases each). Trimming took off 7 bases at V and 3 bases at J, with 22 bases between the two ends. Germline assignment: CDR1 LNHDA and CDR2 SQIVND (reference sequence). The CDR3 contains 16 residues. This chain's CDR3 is CASTYGGTHGNYEQYF. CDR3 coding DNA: TGTGCCAGTACCTATGGAGGGACACATGGAAACTACGAGCAGTACTTC.

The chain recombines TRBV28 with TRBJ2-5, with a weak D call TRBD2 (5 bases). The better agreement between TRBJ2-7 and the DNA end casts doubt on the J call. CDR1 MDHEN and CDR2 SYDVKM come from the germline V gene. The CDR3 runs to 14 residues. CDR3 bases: TGTGCCAGCAGTACTTTTGGGAGCTCCTACGAGCAGTACTTC. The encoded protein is CASSTFGSSYEQYF.